These 26 T cell receptor beta chains were all obtained from the same sample, sequenced in a study of vaccination effects on CD4 cells after COVID-19. CD4+ T cells were isolated after around ten days of culture. Libraries were prepared by immunoSEQ multiplex PCR; TCRdb keeps only in-frame clonotypes and omits some of them. The table lists about 53,000 clones, around three quarters of them singletons, with 3% in the top ten. These TCRs are of unknown antigen specificity. The starting material was CD4+ T cells from PBMCs cultured without peptide, obtained before COVID-19 vaccination. Source of these receptors: a human donor who received a COVID-19 vaccine.

The table lists this clone with a few counts. The CDR3 region is CASSPDRGADTQYF. The CDR3 nucleotides are TGTGCCAGCAGCCCGGACAGGGGAGCAGATACGCAGTATTTT. The gene calls are TRBV7-3 and TRBJ2-3; 9 positions agree with TRBD1. CDR1 and CDR2 (germline): SGHTA, FQGTGA. The length of the CDR3 is 14 residues. V was clipped by 5 bases and J by 4 bases; unmatched bases: 4.

The chain has TRBV7-2 and TRBJ2-7; unclear D gene. Germline V gene data show CDR1 as SGHTA and CDR2 as FQGNSA. Trimming left V 2 bases short and J 2 bases short, with 10 bases between. The CDR3 length is 14 residues. In DNA form, the CDR3 reads TGTGCCAGCAGCTTACTCGTCGGAGCCTACGAGCAGTACGTC. Its protein product is CASSLLVGAYEQYV.

The sample holds a few counts of this clone. Its ends do not fully match the called genes, so a read error is possible. The gene calls are TRBV5-6 and TRBJ1-2; 8 bases align to TRBD1. Germline values: CDR1 SGHDT, CDR2 YYEEEE. CDR3 length: 12 residues. CDR3: CASSPRQGLTSF. Here the CDR3 DNA reads TGTGCCAGCAGCCCCAGACAGGGGCTGACGTCCTTC.

This clone was counted a few times. This chain joins TRBV18 and TRBJ1-3; D gene ambiguous. CDR3 size: 15 residues. Between the trimmed V and J ends, which lost 3 bases and 0 bases, there was a span of 9 bases. Germline V CDR1 and CDR2: KGHSH, LQKENI. The CDR3 sequence: CASSPNSGSGNTIYF. The CDR3 nucleotides read TGTGCCAGCTCACCTAATTCCGGCTCTGGAAACACCATATATTTT.

The V call is TRBV7-9, the J call TRBJ1-2; D gene ambiguous. Per the germline V gene, CDR1 is SEHNR and CDR2 is FQNEAQ (reference sequence). The V end lost 4 bases, the J end lost 8 bases, and 17 bases lay between the germline ends. CDR3 size: 14 residues. Written as DNA, the CDR3 is TGTGCCAGCAGCTCCGGTGAGGGATTTGGCGGCTACACCTTC. This encodes CASSSGEGFGGYTF.

The chain combines TRBV11-2 with TRBJ2-1; D possibly corresponds to TRBD2 (5 bases). V gave up 2 bases and J gave up 12 bases, with 17 bases separating them. The germline CDR1 and CDR2 sequences are SGHAT and FQNNGV. The CDR3 runs to 14 residues. Written as DNA, the CDR3 is TGTGCCAGCAGCTTACCCTCAGGAGGAGGACGGCAGTTCTTC. Translated: CASSLPSGGGRQFF.

V gene TRBV5-5 combines with J gene TRBJ2-2, with 7 bases identical to TRBD1. The junction had 5 bases not matched to a gene; V was cut back by 4 bases and J by 5 bases. Germline V gene data show CDR1 as SGHKS and CDR2 as YYEKEE (reference sequence). This CDR3 is built from 14 residues. The CDR3 region has the DNA TGTGCCAGCAGCGTGCAGGGGGAAACCGGGGAGCTGTTTTTT. Translation: CASSVQGETGELFF. The variable domain in full, with the rest retrieved from reference TRBV5-5 and TRBJ2-2, is DAGVTQSPTHLIKTRGQQVTLRCSPISGHKSVSWYQQVLGQGPQFIFQYYEKEERGRGNFPDRFSARQFPNYSSELNVNALLLGDSALYLCASSVQGETGELFFGEGSRLTVL.

The chain is built from TRBV18 and TRBJ2-5, with unresolved D. CDR1 and CDR2 from the germline V gene are KGHSH and LQKENI. V was pared by 4 bases and J by 0 bases, with 18 bases between. CDR3 size: 17 residues. DNA of the CDR3: TGTGCCAGCTCACGTATACGGACGGCCCCGAACCAAGAGACCCAGTACTTC. It is translated as CASSRIRTAPNQETQYF.

The rearrangement links TRBV7-2 to TRBJ2-7; D perhaps matches TRBD2 (6 bases). Trimming removed 1 base from V and 5 bases from J, with 12 bases in between. This CDR3 is 14 amino acids long. The germline V gene has CDR1 SGHTA and CDR2 FQGNSA. The CDR3 sequence: CASSLDRGGDEQYV. The CDR3 bases are TGTGCCAGCAGCTTAGATCGGGGAGGCGACGAGCAGTACGTC.

J is TRBJ2-5 and V is TRBV5-8; 8 bases are a match to TRBD2. The CDR3 spans 17 residues. V trimming: 6 bases; J trimming: 4 bases; junction bases outside the gene matches: 17. In germline, CDR1 is SGHTS, CDR2 YDEGEE. The CDR3 DNA sequence: TGTGCCAGCACCCCTCTGACTAGCGTCGGGGTGGGAGAGACCCAGTACTTC. Its translation is CASTPLTSVGVGETQYF.

The table lists this clone with a few counts. V and J are TRBV7-3 and TRBJ1-1; weak D call: TRBD1 (5 bases). This CDR3 comprises 15 residues. Per germline, CDR1 SGHTA and CDR2 FQGTGA. V was cut by 5 bases and J by 1 base, with 14 bases left in between. This CDR3 is CASSPGGTRNTEAFF. CDR3 sequence (DNA): TGTGCCAGCAGCCCCGGGGGGACGCGGAACACTGAAGCTTTCTTT.

This sequence joins TRBV18 and TRBJ1-1; D gene uncertain. Germline CDR1 is KGHSH and CDR2 is LQKENI. The CDR3 consists of 15 residues. Trimming shortened V by 6 bases and J by 4 bases, and 18 bases separated the two germline ends. In DNA form, the CDR3 reads TGTGCCAGCTCCCCGCAGAGTGCGGTAGTCACTGAAGCTTTCTTT. The encoded protein is CASSPQSAVVTEAFF.

The J gene is TRBJ2-3, the V gene TRBV7-3, with D uncertain. The CDR3 has 13 amino acids. The germline V gene encodes CDR1 SGHTA and CDR2 FQGTGA. Trimming took off 2 bases at V and 2 bases at J, with 5 bases between the two ends. The CDR3 DNA reads TGTGCCAGCAGCTTACTCGTCACAGATACGCAGTATTTT. Translated, it gives CASSLLVTDTQYF.

The chain links TRBV6-5 to TRBJ2-1; 10 bases fit TRBD1. In germline, CDR1 is MNHEY, CDR2 SVGAGI. The CDR3 runs to 14 residues. J was trimmed by 8 bases and V by 10 bases; bases with no gene match: 11. CDR3 amino acids: CAITRDRGGHEQFF. For the CDR3, the DNA is TGTGCCATCACCCGGGACAGGGGAGGCCATGAGCAGTTCTTC.

The chain uses TRBV4-3 and TRBJ1-1; the D is unclear. The CDR3 runs to 13 residues. CDR1 is LGHNA, CDR2 YSLEER, per germline. Trimming shortened V by 5 bases and J by 4 bases, and 11 bases separated the two germline ends. The CDR3 protein is CASSYEGGTEAFF. DNA for the CDR3: TGCGCCAGCAGCTACGAGGGAGGCACTGAAGCTTTCTTT.

This chain connects TRBV6-5 to TRBJ2-1; 9 bases map to TRBD2. The J segment lost 1 base and the V segment lost 6 bases, leaving 4 bases of the junction unmatched. This CDR3 contains 15 residues. Germline lookup yields CDR1 MNHEY and CDR2 SVGAGI. The CDR3 loop is CASRESGGSYNEQFF. CDR3 in DNA: TGTGCCAGCAGGGAGAGCGGGGGGTCCTACAATGAGCAGTTCTTC.

The V gene is TRBV9, the J gene TRBJ2-1; D may be TRBD2 (6 bases). With 0 bases removed from V and 10 bases from J, the gap between germline ends came to 14 bases. CDR1 is SGDLS, CDR2 YYNGEE, per germline. This CDR3 has 14 amino acids. Here the CDR3 reads CASSVAFRGREQFF. CDR3 nucleotide sequence: TGTGCCAGCAGCGTAGCTTTTCGGGGGAGGGAGCAGTTCTTC.

This clone is a singleton in its sample. The chain has TRBV9 and TRBJ2-5; D gene ambiguous. The CDR3 consists of 16 residues. Germline V gene sequence: CDR1 SGDLS, CDR2 YYNGEE. V dropped 4 bases and J dropped 2 bases, with 18 bases sitting between them. For the CDR3, the DNA is TGTGCCAGCAGCCCTCACCCCCAAAATCAACAAGAGACCCAGTACTTC. It encodes CASSPHPQNQQETQYF.

V is TRBV7-9 and J is TRBJ2-3, with a weak D call TRBD2 (6 bases). The CDR3 length is 14 residues. Germline CDR1 SEHNR, CDR2 FQNEAQ (reference sequence). V was pared by 4 bases and J by 4 bases, with 12 bases between. CDR3 DNA: TGTGCCAGCAGCTGGGGGAGGAGGGCAGATACGCAGTATTTT. Translation: CASSWGRRADTQYF.

This clone appeared a few times. DNA of the CDR3: TGTGCCAGCAGCTCAGAGACAGGACGATACTATGGCTACACCTTC. Its translation: CASSSETGRYYGYTF. The chain employs TRBV5-8 and TRBJ1-2, with D maybe TRBD1 (6 bases). CDR1 SGHTS and CDR2 YDEGEE come from the germline V gene. CDR3 length equals 15 residues. V lost 3 bases to trimming and J lost 3 bases, with 15 bases between them.

This clone was seen only a few times. The V gene is TRBV4-1, the J gene TRBJ1-5, with unresolved D. Trimming left V 3 bases short and J 5 bases short, with 8 bases between. The germline V gene encodes CDR1 MGHRA and CDR2 YSYEKL. The CDR3 contains 13 residues. CDR3 protein: CASSQGPYQPQHF. As DNA, the CDR3 is TGCGCCAGCAGCCAGGGCCCGTATCAGCCCCAGCATTTT.

J is TRBJ1-5 and V is TRBV7-2, with D possibly matching TRBD1 (6 bases). The germline V gene has CDR1 SGHTA and CDR2 FQGNSA. The V end was cut by 5 bases, the J end by 7 bases, with 12 bases between. The CDR3 spans 13 residues. CDR3: CASSDTGKQPQHF. CDR3 nucleotide sequence: TGTGCCAGCAGCGATACAGGGAAGCAGCCCCAGCATTTT.

CDR3 region: CASMSRAQETQYF. CDR3 sequence (DNA): TGTGCCAGTATGTCTAGGGCTCAAGAGACCCAGTACTTC. This sequence joins TRBV19 and TRBJ2-5, with unresolved D. V lost 7 bases, J lost 2 bases, and 11 bases lay in between. This CDR3 is built from 13 residues. Germline loops: CDR1 LNHDA, CDR2 SQIVND (reference sequence).

J is TRBJ1-1 and V is TRBV6-5; 8 bases are shared with TRBD1. Germline CDR1 reads MNHEY; CDR2 reads SVGAGI. This CDR3 is built from 16 residues. V trimming: 4 bases; J trimming: 3 bases; junction bases outside the gene matches: 10. The CDR3 is CASSSTGGRRDTEAFF. The CDR3 DNA is TGTGCCAGCAGTTCCACAGGGGGGAGGAGGGACACTGAAGCTTTCTTT.

This clone was observed a handful of times. The chain links TRBV9 to TRBJ1-1; no reliable D call. CDR3 size: 15 residues. Germline V gene data show CDR1 as SGDLS and CDR2 as YYNGEE. With 0 bases removed from V and 1 base from J, the gap between germline ends came to 10 bases. CDR3 residues: CASSVALPGNTEAFF. Written as DNA, the CDR3 is TGTGCCAGCAGCGTAGCTCTTCCAGGGAACACTGAAGCTTTCTTT.

CDR3: CASSMAGPGNTIYF. The CDR3 DNA is TGTGCCAGTAGTATGGCGGGCCCTGGAAACACCATATATTTT. The chain carries TRBV19 and TRBJ1-3; D remains unclear. Germline V gene sequence: CDR1 LNHDA, CDR2 SQIVND (reference sequence). The CDR3 has 14 amino acids. Trimming shortened V by 3 bases and J by 2 bases, and 8 bases separated the two germline ends.